In its sample, the clone carrying this T cell receptor (beta chain) was seen many times. Its specificity is unknown. This record belongs to a study of Graves' ophthalmopathy and Graves' hyperthyroidism. The sequenced template was RNA, covering the TCR beta CDR3 region. A first-round RT-PCR used HTBI primers, followed by a second-round multiplex PCR. TCRdb independently ran MiXCR on the multiplex PCR reads; one entry per CDR3 protein. The sample contains 400,000 to 450,000 distinct CDR3 sequences, around a fifth of which appear only once. V dropped 5 bases and J dropped 8 bases, with 13 bases sitting between them. From germline, CDR1 is MDHEN and CDR2 SYDVKM. The CDR3 spans 13 residues. Study outcomes and limitations: The 13-signature model separated ophthalmopathy from stable hyperthyroidism at 85% to 90% sensitivity and almost 83% specificity.

What was sequenced was peripheral blood. The chain recombines TRBV28 with TRBJ1-5; no clear D. The source of this sequence is a woman under 30 with stable Graves' hyperthyroidism. Written as DNA, the CDR3 is TGTGCCAGCAGTCCCCAGTCTTTGAAGCCCCAGCATTTT. Its protein is CASSPQSLKPQHF.